This T cell receptor beta chain was sequenced during a study of regulatory T cells in long-lasting Graves disease listed by TCRdb under 2021. Study-wide context: Persistent Graves' disease meant more than 5 years of antithyroid drug treatment with TSH receptor autoantibodies that stayed positive. Patients with persistent Graves' disease were compared with patients with newly diagnosed Graves' disease using TCR sequencing and RNA sequencing of peripheral blood. The study was conducted in China and was registered as a clinical trial. A total of about 33 samples were covered by TCR sequencing, comprising around 13 persistent and around 20 newly diagnosed Graves' disease patients. On average, persistent Graves' disease patients in the clinical cohort had been on antithyroid drugs for eight to twelve years.

The junction shows trimming of 5 bases on V and 0 bases on J, plus 20 bases between the germline ends. The CDR3 measures 18 amino acids from cysteine to phenylalanine. The retained sequence is limited to the CDR3, 54 bases, with the frame set at the first base. The germline V gene sets CDR1 to MNHEY and CDR2 to SVGEGT. A word on this clonotype: Its antigen target is currently unknown. No quality values exist for individual bases; no much larger clone is one base distant.

The full study reports these points: Lower TCR Shannon entropy and fewer highly expanded clones were observed in persistent Graves' disease patients than in newly diagnosed patients, which suggested clonal expansion. A larger number of public clonotypes was shared among persistent patients (about 2,700) than among newly diagnosed patients (around 970). As a limitation, the authors acknowledged that the small sample size may reduce accuracy. Only the TCR beta chain was sequenced and analyzed. Persistent disease showed preferential use of TRBV28, TRBJ1-2 and TRBJ2-5, whereas newly diagnosed disease favored TRBV20-1 and TRBJ2-1. Only peripheral blood was studied, because thyroid tissue, the primary lesion, was inaccessible.

In light of the paper, this sample's time point label describes: persistent/refractory GD, antithyroid drugs over 5 years with positive TRAb. For both TCR sequencing and RNA sequencing, RNA was extracted from PBMCs using TRIzol. The diagnosis of Graves' disease followed American Thyroid Association guidelines. Patients were recruited from an endocrinology department in Xi'an, China. Each patient gave around 9 milliliters of peripheral blood, collected in an EDTA anticoagulant tube. PBMCs were isolated by Ficoll Paque Plus density gradient separation without further T cell sorting. An Agilent 2100 Bioanalyzer and agarose gel were used to assess RNA quality, and a NanoDrop 2000 was used to measure RNA concentration. Libraries were made using multiplex PCR. Instrument used: Illumina HiSeq 4000. TCR beta libraries were built with iRepertoire HTBI primers and Arm-PCR amplification of CDR3 regions. Before sequencing, the PCR products went through gel purification. In the paper's pipeline: Across samples, roughly 60 TRBV and 15 or so TRBJ segments were identified and used for gene usage analysis of CDR3 amino acid clonotypes. Filtered high-quality paired reads were merged into contigs using COPE and FqMerger. BLAST was used to align contigs to IMGT TRBV, TRBD and TRBJ reference genes, with CDR3 defined following IMGT. Any clonotype with a frequency above 0.1% was counted as a highly expanded clone. Repertoire diversity was measured by Shannon entropy, and V-J evenness by the Gini coefficient. Public clonotypes were defined as clonotypes shared by more than one individual. TCRdb reprocessing: public reads trimmed at Q25 with fastp, clones called with MiXCR, in-frame beta chains kept. Every distinct CDR3 protein forms one entry, paired with its most common genes and DNA. These V and J calls are TCRdb output, not the study's own analysis. Here the sample has approximately 400,000 distinct CDR3 sequences; 20% to 25% occur a single time. Clones ranked in the top ten supply around 21% of the sample.

The chain employs TRBV6-2 or TRBV6-3 and TRBJ1-5, with the D gene too uncertain to name. The sequence came from a female donor with Graves disease. Here the sequenced sample was peripheral blood mononuclear cells (PBMCs), taken when the disease was refractory, from a patient treated with antithyroid drugs. For the CDR3, the sequence is CASSHPVEVGYSNQPQHF. The DNA reads TGTGCCAGCAGTCACCCCGTGGAGGTCGGATATAGCAATCAGCCCCAGCATTTT.